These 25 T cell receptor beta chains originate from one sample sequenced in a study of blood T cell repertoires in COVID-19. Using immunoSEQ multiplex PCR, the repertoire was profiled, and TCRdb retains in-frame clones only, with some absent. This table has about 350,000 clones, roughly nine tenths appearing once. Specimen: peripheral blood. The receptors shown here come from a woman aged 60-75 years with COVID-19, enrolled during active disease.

The CDR3 loop is CASSLDTNYEQYF. The CDR3 DNA sequence: TGTGCCAGCTCCCTGGACACAAACTACGAGCAGTACTTC. V usage is TRBV18 and J usage is TRBJ2-7; TRBD1 is a possible D gene (5 bases). The CDR3 loop spans 13 amino acids. Germline assignment: CDR1 KGHSH and CDR2 LQKENI. Trimming stripped 6 bases from V and 3 bases from J, with 12 bases between.

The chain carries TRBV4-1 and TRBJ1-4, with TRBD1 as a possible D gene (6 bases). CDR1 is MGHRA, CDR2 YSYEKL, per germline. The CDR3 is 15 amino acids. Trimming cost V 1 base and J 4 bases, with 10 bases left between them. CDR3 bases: TGCGCCAGCAGCCAAGGACAGGTTGATAATGAAAAACTGTTTTTT. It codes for CASSQGQVDNEKLFF.

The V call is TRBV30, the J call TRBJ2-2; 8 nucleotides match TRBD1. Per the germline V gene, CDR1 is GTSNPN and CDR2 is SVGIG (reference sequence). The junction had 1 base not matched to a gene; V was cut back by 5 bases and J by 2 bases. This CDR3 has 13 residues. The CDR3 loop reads CAWDRGNTGELFF. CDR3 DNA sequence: TGTGCCTGGGACAGGGGAAACACCGGGGAGCTGTTTTTT.

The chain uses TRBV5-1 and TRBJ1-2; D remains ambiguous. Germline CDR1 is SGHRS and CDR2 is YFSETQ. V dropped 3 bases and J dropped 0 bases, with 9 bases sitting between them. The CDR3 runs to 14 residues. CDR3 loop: CASSYERTNYGYTF. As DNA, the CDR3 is TGCGCCAGCAGCTACGAGCGTACTAACTATGGCTACACCTTC.

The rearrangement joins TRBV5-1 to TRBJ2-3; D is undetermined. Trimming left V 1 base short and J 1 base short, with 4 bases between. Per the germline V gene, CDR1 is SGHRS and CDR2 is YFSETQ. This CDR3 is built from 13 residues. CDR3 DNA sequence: TGCGCCAGCAGCTTGCCTGGCACAGATACGCAGTATTTT. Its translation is CASSLPGTDTQYF.

The CDR3 coding sequence is TGTGCCAGCAGTTCTAACGGGGACTACAATGAGCAGTTCTTC. As protein: CASSSNGDYNEQFF. The genes are TRBV28 and TRBJ2-1; the D gene is possibly TRBD2 (5 bases). Germline V gives CDR1 MDHEN, CDR2 SYDVKM. The CDR3 is 14 amino acids. The germline V and J ends were trimmed by 4 bases and 3 bases, with 10 bases remaining between them. The whole variable domain, remainder taken from reference TRBV28 and TRBJ2-1, is DVKVTQSSRYLVKRTGEKVFLECVQDMDHENMFWYRQDPGLGLRLIYFSYDVKMKEKGDIPEGYSVSREKKERFSLILESASTNQTSMYLCASSSNGDYNEQFFGPGTRLTVL.

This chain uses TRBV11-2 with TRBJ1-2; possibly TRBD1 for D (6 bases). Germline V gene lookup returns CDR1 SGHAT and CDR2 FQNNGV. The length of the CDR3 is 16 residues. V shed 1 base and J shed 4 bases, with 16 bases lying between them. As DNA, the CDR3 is TGTGCCAGCAGCTTAGCAGGAACCAGGGGTGTCTATGGCTACACCTTC. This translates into CASSLAGTRGVYGYTF.

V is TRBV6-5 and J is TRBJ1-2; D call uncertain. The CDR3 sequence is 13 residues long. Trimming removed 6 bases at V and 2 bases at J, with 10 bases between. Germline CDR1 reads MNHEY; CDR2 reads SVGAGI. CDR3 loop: CASRMNSNYGYTF. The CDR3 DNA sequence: TGTGCCAGCAGGATGAACTCAAACTATGGCTACACCTTC.

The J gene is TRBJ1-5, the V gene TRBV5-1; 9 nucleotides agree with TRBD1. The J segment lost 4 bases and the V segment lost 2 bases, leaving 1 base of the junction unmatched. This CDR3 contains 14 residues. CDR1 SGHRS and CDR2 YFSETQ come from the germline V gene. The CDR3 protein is CASSFGQGNQPQHF. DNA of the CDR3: TGCGCCAGCAGCTTCGGACAGGGGAATCAGCCCCAGCATTTT.

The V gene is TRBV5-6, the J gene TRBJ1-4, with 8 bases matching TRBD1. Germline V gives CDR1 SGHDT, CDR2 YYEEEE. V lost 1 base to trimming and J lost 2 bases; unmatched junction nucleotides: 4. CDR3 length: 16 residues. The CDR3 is CASSLKQGGTNEKLFF. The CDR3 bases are TGTGCCAGCAGCTTGAAACAGGGGGGGACTAATGAAAAACTGTTTTTT.

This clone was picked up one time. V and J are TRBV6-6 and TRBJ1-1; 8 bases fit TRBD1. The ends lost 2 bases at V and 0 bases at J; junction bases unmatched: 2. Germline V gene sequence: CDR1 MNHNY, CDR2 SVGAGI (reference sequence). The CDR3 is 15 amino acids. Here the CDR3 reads CASSYLQGVNTEAFF. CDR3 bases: TGTGCCAGCAGTTACCTACAGGGGGTGAACACTGAAGCTTTCTTT.

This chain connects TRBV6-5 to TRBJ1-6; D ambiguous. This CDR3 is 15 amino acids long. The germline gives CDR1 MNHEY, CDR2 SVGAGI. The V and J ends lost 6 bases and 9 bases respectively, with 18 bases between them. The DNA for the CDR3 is TGTGCCAGCAGAACCCCCGGGGTGGCTAGTTCACCCCTCCACTTT. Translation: CASRTPGVASSPLHF.

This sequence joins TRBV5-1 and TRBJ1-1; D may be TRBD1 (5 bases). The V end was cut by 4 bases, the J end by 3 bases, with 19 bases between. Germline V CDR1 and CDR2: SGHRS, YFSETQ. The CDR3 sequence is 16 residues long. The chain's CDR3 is CASSPGQGSWDTEAFF. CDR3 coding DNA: TGCGCCAGCAGCCCCGGACAAGGTAGTTGGGACACTGAAGCTTTCTTT. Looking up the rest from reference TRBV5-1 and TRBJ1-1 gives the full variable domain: KAGVTQTPRYLIKTRGQQVTLSCSPISGHRSVSWYQQTPGQGLQFLFEYFSETQRNKGNFPGRFSGRQFSNSRSEMNVSTLELGDSALYLCASSPGQGSWDTEAFFGQGTRLTVV.

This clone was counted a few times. The CDR3 region has the DNA TGTGCCAGCAGTGAGACAGGGCATTTCCAGTATTTT. Its translation is CASSETGHFQYF. The rearrangement joins TRBV6-4 to TRBJ2-3; 7 bases are shared with TRBD1. Germline loops: CDR1 MRHNA, CDR2 SNTAGT. V gave up 3 bases and J gave up 12 bases; unmatched junction bases: 6. CDR3 length equals 12 residues.

In nucleotides, the CDR3 is TGTGCCAGCAGTTACTCTGGGACAGCGTCTAACTATGGCTACACCTTC. Translation gives CASSYSGTASNYGYTF. V is TRBV6-6 and J is TRBJ1-2; TRBD1 matches at 7 bases. CDR1 is MNHNY, CDR2 SVGAGI, per germline (reference sequence). The CDR3 runs 16 residues. V dropped 0 bases and J dropped 0; count of bases not matched to a gene: 4.

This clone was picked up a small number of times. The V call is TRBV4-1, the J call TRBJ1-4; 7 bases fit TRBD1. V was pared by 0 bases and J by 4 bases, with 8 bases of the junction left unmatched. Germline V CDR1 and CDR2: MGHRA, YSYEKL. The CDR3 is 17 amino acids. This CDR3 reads CASSQEGWAGGNEKLFF. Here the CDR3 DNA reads TGCGCCAGCAGCCAAGAGGGGTGGGCAGGGGGTAATGAAAAACTGTTTTTT.

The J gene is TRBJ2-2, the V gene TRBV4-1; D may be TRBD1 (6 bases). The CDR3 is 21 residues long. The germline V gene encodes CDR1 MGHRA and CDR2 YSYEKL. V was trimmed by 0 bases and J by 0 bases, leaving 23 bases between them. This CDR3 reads CASSQEGRTARPLTNTGELFF. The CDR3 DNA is TGCGCCAGCAGCCAAGAAGGGCGGACAGCGAGACCGCTTACGAACACCGGGGAGCTGTTTTTT.

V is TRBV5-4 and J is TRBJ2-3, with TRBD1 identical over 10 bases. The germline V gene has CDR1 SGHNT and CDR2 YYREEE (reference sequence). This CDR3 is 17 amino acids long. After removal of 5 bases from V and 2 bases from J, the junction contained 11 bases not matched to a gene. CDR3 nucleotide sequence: TGTGCCAGCAGGAAGATGTGGACAGGGGGGCTCACAGATACGCAGTATTTT. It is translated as CASRKMWTGGLTDTQYF.

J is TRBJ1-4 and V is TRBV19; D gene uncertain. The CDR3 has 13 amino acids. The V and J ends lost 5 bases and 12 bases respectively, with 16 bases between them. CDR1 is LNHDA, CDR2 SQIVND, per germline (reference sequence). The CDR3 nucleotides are TGTGCCAGTAGTTCGGCCAGCCCCGGGGAACTGTTTTTT. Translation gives CASSSASPGELFF.

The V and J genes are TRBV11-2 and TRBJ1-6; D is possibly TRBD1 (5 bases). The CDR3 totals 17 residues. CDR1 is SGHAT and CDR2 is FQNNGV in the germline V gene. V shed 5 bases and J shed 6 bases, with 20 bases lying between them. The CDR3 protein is CASSQFRTGGGNSPLHF. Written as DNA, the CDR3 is TGTGCCAGCAGCCAGTTCCGGACCGGCGGGGGTAATTCACCCCTCCACTTT.

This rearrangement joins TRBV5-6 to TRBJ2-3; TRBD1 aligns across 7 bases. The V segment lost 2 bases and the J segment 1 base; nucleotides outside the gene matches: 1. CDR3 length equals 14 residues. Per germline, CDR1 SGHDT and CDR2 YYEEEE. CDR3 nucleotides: TGTGCCAGCAGCTTTGACAGGGGCACAGATACGCAGTATTTT. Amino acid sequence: CASSFDRGTDTQYF.

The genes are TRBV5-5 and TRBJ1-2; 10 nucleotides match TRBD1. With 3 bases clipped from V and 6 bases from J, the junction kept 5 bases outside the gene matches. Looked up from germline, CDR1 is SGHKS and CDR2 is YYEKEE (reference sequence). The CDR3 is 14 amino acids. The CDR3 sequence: CASSSGQGTNGYTF. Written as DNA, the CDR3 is TGTGCCAGCAGCTCGGGACAGGGGACGAATGGCTACACCTTC.

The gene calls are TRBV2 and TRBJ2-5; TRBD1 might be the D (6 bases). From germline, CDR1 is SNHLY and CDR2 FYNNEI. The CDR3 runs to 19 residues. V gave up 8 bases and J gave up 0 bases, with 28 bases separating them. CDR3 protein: CASLGWDRPGHPYQETQYF. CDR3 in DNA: TGTGCCAGCCTAGGATGGGACCGACCGGGACACCCGTACCAAGAGACCCAGTACTTC.

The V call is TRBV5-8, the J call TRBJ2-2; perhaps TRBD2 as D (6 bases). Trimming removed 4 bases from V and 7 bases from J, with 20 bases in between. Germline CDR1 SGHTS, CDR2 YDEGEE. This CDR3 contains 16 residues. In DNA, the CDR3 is TGTGCCAGCAGCGGACGCGGGATTCCTTCTTTCGGGGAGCTGTTTTTT. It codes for CASSGRGIPSFGELFF.

The CDR3 loop is CASSAIFLPDRDYEQYF. The DNA of the CDR3 is TGTGCCAGCAGTGCAATATTCCTCCCGGACAGGGACTACGAGCAGTACTTC. The V and J genes are TRBV6-1 and TRBJ2-7, with 8 bases identical to TRBD1. In germline, CDR1 is MNHNS, CDR2 SASEGT. Trimming removed 4 bases from V and 3 bases from J; junction bases left unmatched: 14. The CDR3 consists of 17 residues.